The T cell receptor (beta chain) under discussion was sequenced for a study of CD8 T cells in ankylosing spondylitis. Broader study findings: Researchers report that disease-linked clones proved CD8+ and relatively rare in peripheral blood.

Via MiXCR, TCRdb re-called the 5' RACE reads, giving one row per CDR3 protein. The sample has 300,000 to 350,000 distinct CDR3 sequences, around 21% seen once; the top ten hold 3.5%. In this sample, this clonotype turned up a few times. Its cognate antigen is unknown. This CDR3 has 12 residues. Deletions cut 5 bases from V and 8 bases from J, with 12 bases between. Per germline, CDR1 KGHSH and CDR2 LQKENI. The chain uses TRBV18 and TRBJ1-1; perhaps TRBD1 as D (6 bases). Sequenced: blood, either unsorted or a sorted T cell fraction (not recorded which). This sequence originates from a female donor with ankylosing spondylitis or in good health (not recorded which). The CDR3 is CASSSQGKEAFF. CDR3 bases: TGTGCCAGCTCATCCCAGGGGAAGGAAGCTTTCTTT.